The entry below describes one TCR beta chain. The sample originates from a study of shared clonotypes between healthy human individuals. Method: immunoSEQ multiplex PCR; TCRdb's copy keeps in-frame clones and lacks some. The table shows 660,000 or so clones, with roughly 96% occurring only once. Naive CD8 cells comprised CD45RO-negative, CCR7-positively selected cells, excluding terminally differentiated effector memory CD45RA+ cells. The CDR3 is made up of 13 amino acids. With 3 bases removed from V and 1 base from J, the gap between germline ends came to 8 bases. Germline V gives CDR1 SGHNT, CDR2 YYREEE (reference sequence).

The chain joins TRBV5-4 to TRBJ2-7, with D possibly matching TRBD2 (6 bases). The sample was naive CD8+ T cells sorted from blood. This receptor was identified in a woman in her twenties or thirties in good health. The CDR3 region is CASSSGLSYEQYF. The CDR3 DNA reads as TGTGCCAGCAGCTCGGGACTGTCCTACGAGCAGTACTTC. Combining the CDR3 with reference TRBV5-4 and TRBJ2-7 gives the whole variable domain ETGVTQSPTHLIKTRGQQVTLRCSSQSGHNTVSWYQQALGQGPQFIFQYYREEENGRGNFPPRFSGLQFPNYSSELNVNALELDDSALYLCASSSGLSYEQYFGPGTRLTVT.